This entry concerns a single TCR beta chain. Antigen: not known. The sample belongs to a study of regulatory and conventional T cells in RAG deficiency. The sorted conventional CD4+ T cells were CD25-low and CD127-high, with genomic DNA sequenced. Only in-frame clones appear in the TCRdb table, and some are missing; sequencing was by immunoSEQ multiplex PCR. The data contain about 30,000 clones, 76% of them seen just once; the ten biggest clones take up 3% to 4%. Study-wide points: Treg unique TCR beta sequences were about 110-fold fewer in Omenn syndrome and CID/AS patients than controls. Shannon entropy was markedly lower and Simpson indices higher in RAG-deficient patients than control T-cell subsets. Omenn CD25-high CD127-low cells may be activated cells, not true Tregs.

In germline, CDR1 is GTSNPN, CDR2 SVGIG (reference sequence). CDR3 size: 16 residues. With V trimmed by 4 bases and J by 5 bases, 9 bases remained unmatched. In addition, the sample was reused for a study of regulatory T cells. That publication notes: The PCR used 52 TRBV and 13 TRBJ primers.

V and J are TRBV30 and TRBJ2-3, with TRBD2 identical over 13 bases. The sequencing input was CD4+ effector T cells sorted from blood. The clonotype originates from a human donor in good health. The CDR3: CAWNRLAGGRGDTQYF. CDR3 sequence (DNA): TGTGCCTGGAATCGACTAGCGGGGGGCCGGGGAGATACGCAGTATTTT.